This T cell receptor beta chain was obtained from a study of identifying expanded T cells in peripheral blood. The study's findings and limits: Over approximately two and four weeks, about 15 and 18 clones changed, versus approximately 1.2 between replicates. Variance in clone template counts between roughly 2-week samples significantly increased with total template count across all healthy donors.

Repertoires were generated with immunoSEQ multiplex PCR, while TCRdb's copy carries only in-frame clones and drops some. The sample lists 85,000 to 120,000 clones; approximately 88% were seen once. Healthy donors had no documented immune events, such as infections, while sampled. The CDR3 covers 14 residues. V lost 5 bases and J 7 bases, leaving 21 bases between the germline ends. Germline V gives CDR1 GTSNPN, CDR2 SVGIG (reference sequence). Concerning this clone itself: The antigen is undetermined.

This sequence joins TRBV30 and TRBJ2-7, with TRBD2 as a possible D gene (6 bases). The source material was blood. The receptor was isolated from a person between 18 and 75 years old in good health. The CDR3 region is CAWGEEGPIREQYF. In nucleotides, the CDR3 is TGTGCCTGGGGGGAGGAGGGCCCAATACGTGAGCAGTACTTC. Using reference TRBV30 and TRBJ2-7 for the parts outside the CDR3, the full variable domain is SQTIHQWPATLVQPVGSPLSLECTVEGTSNPNLYWYRQAAGRGLQLLFYSVGIGQISSEVPQNLSASRPQDRQFILSSKKLLLSDSGFYLCAWGEEGPIREQYFGPGTRLTVT.